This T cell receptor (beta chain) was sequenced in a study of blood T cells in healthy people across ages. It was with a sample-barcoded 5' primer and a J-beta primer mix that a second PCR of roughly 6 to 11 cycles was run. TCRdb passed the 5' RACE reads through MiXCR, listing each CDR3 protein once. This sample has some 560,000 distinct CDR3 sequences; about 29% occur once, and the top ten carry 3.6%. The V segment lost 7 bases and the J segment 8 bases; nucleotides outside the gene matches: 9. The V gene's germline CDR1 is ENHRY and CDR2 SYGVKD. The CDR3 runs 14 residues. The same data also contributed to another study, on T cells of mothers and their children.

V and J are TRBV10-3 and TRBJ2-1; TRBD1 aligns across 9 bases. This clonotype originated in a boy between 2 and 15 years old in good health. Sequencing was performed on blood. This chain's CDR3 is CAIKSGTGRDEQFF. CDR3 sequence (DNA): TGTGCCATCAAATCCGGGACAGGGCGGGATGAGCAGTTCTTC.